Below, 26 T cell receptor beta chains from the same sample are listed, as sequenced in a study of blood T cell repertoires in COVID-19. Method: immunoSEQ multiplex PCR; TCRdb's copy keeps in-frame clones and lacks some. The top ten hold 8% to 9.5% of the sample, which has approximately 320,000 clones, 80% to 90% seen once. Sequencing was performed on PBMCs or T cells enriched from blood (not recorded which). Source of these receptors: a woman between 18 and 30 years old who had recovered from COVID-19.

This clone was counted a few times. The chain joins TRBV6-5 to TRBJ1-5; no reliable D call. The CDR3 extends over 13 amino acids. Trimming removed 5 bases at V and 6 bases at J, with 11 bases between. Germline loops: CDR1 MNHEY, CDR2 SVGAGI. The CDR3 bases are TGTGCCAGCAGTCCCTCCGGGGTTCAGCCCCAGCATTTT. It is translated as CASSPSGVQPQHF.

The chain couples TRBV27 to TRBJ1-5; 10 bases are a match to TRBD1. This CDR3 comprises 18 residues. CDR1 is MNHEY and CDR2 is SMNVEV in the germline V gene (reference sequence). V shed 2 bases and J 1 base; nucleotides not matched to a gene: 8. Here the CDR3 reads CASSLGGTGEWSNQPQHF. In nucleotides, the CDR3 is TGTGCCAGCAGTTTAGGGGGGACAGGGGAGTGGAGCAATCAGCCCCAGCATTTT.

The chain recombines TRBV24-1 with TRBJ2-1, with D possibly being TRBD1 (5 bases). The V end was cut by 9 bases, the J end by 4 bases, with 9 bases between. CDR1 KGHDR and CDR2 SFDVKD come from the germline V gene. The CDR3 consists of 12 residues. CDR3 bases: TGTGCCACCTTGGACAATTACAATGAGCAGTTCTTC. This gives the protein CATLDNYNEQFF.

V usage is TRBV4-1 and J usage is TRBJ1-5, with 9 bases matching TRBD1. The CDR3 runs 15 residues. Trimming at V came to 3 bases and at J to 6 bases, leaving 6 bases not matched to a gene. Germline V CDR1 and CDR2: MGHRA, YSYEKL. DNA for the CDR3: TGCGCCAGCAGCCACCAGGACAGGGGCGGTCAGCCCCAGCATTTT. Protein: CASSHQDRGGQPQHF.

The chain joins TRBV30 to TRBJ2-6, with a weak D call TRBD1 (7 bases). The CDR3 extends over 19 amino acids. CDR1 GTSNPN and CDR2 SVGIG come from the germline V gene (reference sequence). V was shortened by 2 bases and J by 2 bases, with 22 bases between the two germline ends. The CDR3 DNA follows: TGTGCCTGGAGTCCCTTCACAGGGGACTTCGGGCCTGGGGCCAACGTCCTGACTTTC. This gives the protein CAWSPFTGDFGPGANVLTF. The full variable domain, rest sourced from reference TRBV30 and TRBJ2-6, is SQTIHQWPATLVQPVGSPLSLECTVEGTSNPNLYWYRQAAGRGLQLLFYSVGIGQISSEVPQNLSASRPQDRQFILSSKKLLLSDSGFYLCAWSPFTGDFGPGANVLTFGAGSRLTVL.

In this sample, this clone turned up once. CDR3 DNA: TGTGCCAGCAGTTTTCCGGGGAGTGACACTGAAGCTTTCTTT. Its translation is CASSFPGSDTEAFF. The chain couples TRBV28 to TRBJ1-1; D ambiguous. V was shortened by 3 bases and J by 3 bases, with 11 bases between the two germline ends. The germline gives CDR1 MDHEN, CDR2 SYDVKM. This CDR3 is built from 14 residues.

This sequence joins TRBV29-1 and TRBJ1-1, with D perhaps matching TRBD1 (6 bases). Trimming took off 4 bases at V and 5 bases at J, with 14 bases between the two ends. This CDR3 region has 13 residues. Germline CDR1 is SQVTM and CDR2 is ANQGSEA. This CDR3 is CSVATGGNTEAFF. DNA of the CDR3: TGCAGCGTTGCGACAGGAGGAAATACTGAAGCTTTCTTT. Filled out from reference TRBV29-1 and TRBJ1-1, the complete variable domain reads SAVISQKPSRDICQRGTSLTIQCQVDSQVTMMFWYRQQPGQSLTLIATANQGSEATYESGFVIDKFPISRPNLTFSTLTVSNMSPEDSSIYLCSVATGGNTEAFFGQGTRLTVV.

This clone appeared a few times. V is TRBV7-6 and J is TRBJ1-4; D gene ambiguous. Germline V gives CDR1 SGHVS, CDR2 FNYEAQ. The CDR3 is 13 residues long. V shed 5 bases and J shed 5 bases, with 9 bases lying between them. CDR3 region: CASSPRVNEKLFF. CDR3 nucleotide sequence: TGTGCCAGCAGCCCCCGGGTGAATGAAAAACTGTTTTTT.

The rearrangement joins TRBV7-3 to TRBJ1-2; TRBD1 matches at 7 bases. Looked up from germline, CDR1 is SGHTA and CDR2 is FQGTGA. This CDR3 spans 16 amino acids. The V segment lost 4 bases and the J segment 1 base; nucleotides outside the gene matches: 9. The CDR3 DNA follows: TGTGCCAGCAGCTACCGCCGGACAGGAAATAACTATGGCTACACCTTC. Translation gives CASSYRRTGNNYGYTF.

This clone came up a few times. The V call is TRBV5-4, the J call TRBJ1-2, with 10 bases lining up with TRBD1. CDR1 and CDR2 (germline): SGHNT, YYREEE (reference sequence). This CDR3 is 15 amino acids long. V lost 4 bases, J lost 6 bases, and 9 bases stayed unmatched. The CDR3 bases are TGTGCCAGCAGCACCCGGGACAGGGGTGTACATGGCTACACCTTC. Amino acids: CASSTRDRGVHGYTF.

This chain uses TRBV5-1 with TRBJ2-7, with 7 bases fitting TRBD1. Trimming took 1 base from V and 3 from J; bases not matched to a gene: 4. Germline V gene data show CDR1 as SGHRS and CDR2 as YFSETQ. The CDR3 loop spans 14 amino acids. The CDR3 bases are TGCGCCAGCAGCTTGAGGGGACAGTTCTACGAGCAGTACTTC. Translating it yields CASSLRGQFYEQYF.

This chain uses TRBV12-3 or TRBV12-4 with TRBJ1-2, with D hard to call. V lost 2 bases, J lost 8 bases, and 6 bases lay in between. This CDR3 is 11 amino acids long. The CDR3 DNA reads TGTGCCAGCAGTTTAAACTGGGGCTACACCTTC. It specifies CASSLNWGYTF.

The chain uses TRBV28 and TRBJ1-2; the match to TRBD1 covers 10 bases. The trim removed 7 bases at V and 2 bases at J, leaving 4 bases unmatched. CDR1 is MDHEN and CDR2 is SYDVKM in the germline V gene. The CDR3 covers 14 residues. CDR3 nucleotides: TGTGCCAGCACTAAGACAGGGGGCAACTATGGCTACACCTTC. It specifies CASTKTGGNYGYTF.

V is TRBV7-8 and J is TRBJ2-1; D possibly corresponds to TRBD2 (5 bases). The V gene's germline CDR1 is SGHVS and CDR2 FQNEAQ. The V and J ends lost 5 bases and 10 bases respectively, with 18 bases between them. The length of the CDR3 is 14 residues. Here the CDR3 reads CASSHRSPTGEQFF. The CDR3 DNA reads TGTGCCAGCAGCCACCGAAGTCCCACGGGGGAGCAGTTCTTC.

The CDR3 protein is CASSIALRGHLEQYF. For the CDR3, the DNA is TGTGCCAGTAGTATAGCCCTACGGGGACATCTCGAGCAGTACTTC. The chain is built from TRBV19 and TRBJ2-7; TRBD1 is a possible D gene (6 bases). V shed 1 base and J shed 6 bases, with 16 bases lying between them. The CDR3 runs 15 residues. Germline V CDR1 and CDR2: LNHDA, SQIVND (reference sequence).

This chain uses TRBV5-1 with TRBJ2-7; 10 bases line up with TRBD1. V lost 1 base and J lost 7; bases outside the gene matches: 11. Germline V gene data show CDR1 as SGHRS and CDR2 as YFSETQ. This CDR3 is 16 amino acids long. The CDR3 sequence: CASSLTVGTGAEEQYF. DNA of the CDR3: TGCGCCAGCAGCTTGACCGTGGGGACAGGGGCGGAGGAGCAGTACTTC.

The sample holds many counts of this clone. The genes are TRBV6-2 or TRBV6-3 and TRBJ1-2; 9 bases agree with TRBD1. This CDR3 contains 17 residues. The germline V gene encodes CDR1 MNHEY and CDR2 SVGEGT. V lost 2 bases, J lost 3 bases, and 10 bases stayed unmatched. This chain's CDR3 is CASSYPRPGQGHYGYTF. In DNA form, the CDR3 reads TGTGCCAGCAGTTACCCACGGCCGGGACAGGGACACTATGGCTACACCTTC.

The V call is TRBV30, the J call TRBJ1-1; D gene unclear. Trimming cost V 3 bases and J 5 bases, with 10 bases left between them. This CDR3 has 12 residues. Germline CDR1 is GTSNPN and CDR2 is SVGIG (reference sequence). CDR3 DNA: TGTGCCTGGAGCGGGGTCGGAACTGAAGCTTTCTTT. This translates into CAWSGVGTEAFF.

J is TRBJ1-6 and V is TRBV6-5; 8 nucleotides agree with TRBD1. The CDR3 is 13 amino acids. J gave up 14 bases and V 6 bases, and 9 bases lay outside the gene matches. Germline V gives CDR1 MNHEY, CDR2 SVGAGI. CDR3 in DNA: TGTGCCAGCAGGATTGGGACAGGTTTCACCCTCCACTTT. Its translation: CASRIGTGFTLHF.

The chain has TRBV7-2 and TRBJ2-7, with TRBD2 matching over 8 bases. The germline gives CDR1 SGHTA, CDR2 FQGNSA. CDR3 size: 12 residues. Trimming removed 5 bases from V and 7 bases from J; junction bases left unmatched: 4. In nucleotides, the CDR3 is TGTGCCAGCAGCGTAAGCGGGGGTGAGCAGTACTTC. It specifies CASSVSGGEQYF.

The chain couples TRBV9 to TRBJ1-4; no reliable D call. This CDR3 spans 13 amino acids. The germline V gene has CDR1 SGDLS and CDR2 YYNGEE. Trimming pared 3 bases from V and 5 bases from J, leaving 8 bases between. CDR3 in amino acids: CASSDSLNEKLFF. The CDR3 region has the DNA TGTGCCAGCAGCGACAGTCTAAATGAAAAACTGTTTTTT. Full variable domain (remainder filled in from reference TRBV9 and TRBJ1-4): DSGVTQTPKHLITATGQRVTLRCSPRSGDLSVYWYQQSLDQGLQFLIQYYNGEERAKGNILERFSAQQFPDLHSELNLSSLELGDSALYFCASSDSLNEKLFFGSGTQLSVL.

The rearrangement uses TRBV3-1 (or the pseudogene TRBV3-2) and TRBJ2-3, with 16 nucleotides matching TRBD2. Trimming took 0 bases from V and 6 from J; bases not matched to a gene: 3. The germline V gene has CDR1 LGHDT and CDR2 YNNKEL (reference sequence). The CDR3 runs to 17 residues. CDR3 sequence: CASSQDGGLAGGDTQYF. In DNA form, the CDR3 reads TGTGCCAGCAGCCAAGACGGGGGACTAGCGGGAGGGGATACGCAGTATTTT.

The gene calls are TRBV7-9 and TRBJ1-1; 10 bases map to TRBD1. The CDR3 length is 13 residues. J was trimmed by 9 bases and V by 1 base; bases with no gene match: 2. In germline, CDR1 is SEHNR, CDR2 FQNEAQ (reference sequence). CDR3 in amino acids: CASSLVGQGQAFF. The DNA for the CDR3 is TGTGCCAGCAGCTTAGTGGGACAGGGGCAAGCTTTCTTT.

V is TRBV15 and J is TRBJ1-1, with a possible D match to TRBD1 (5 bases). The CDR3 has 13 residues. Trimming removed 1 base at V and 4 bases at J, with 7 bases between. From germline, CDR1 is LNHNV and CDR2 YYDKDF (reference sequence). The CDR3 DNA reads TGTGCCACCAGCAGAGCGGGGGGCACTGAAGCTTTCTTT. It encodes CATSRAGGTEAFF.

The V gene is TRBV11-3, the J gene TRBJ2-2; TRBD1 aligns across 10 bases. V lost 8 bases, J lost 4 bases, and 4 bases stayed unmatched. The CDR3 has 14 residues. CDR1 SGHNT and CDR2 YENEEA come from the germline V gene. The CDR3 spells CASSRDRGTGELFF. As DNA, the CDR3 is TGTGCCAGCTCTCGGGACAGGGGCACCGGGGAGCTGTTTTTT.

The V gene is TRBV30, the J gene TRBJ1-4; no firm D call. V was pared by 5 bases and J by 0 bases, with 10 bases between. CDR1 GTSNPN and CDR2 SVGIG come from the germline V gene (reference sequence). The CDR3 length is 14 residues. The CDR3: CAWAPLATNEKLFF. The CDR3 DNA reads as TGTGCCTGGGCCCCTCTTGCAACTAATGAAAAACTGTTTTTT.